At least ten counts were recorded for the clone carrying this TCR beta chain. The antigen is unknown. The data stem from a study of T cells in Graves' hyperthyroidism and ophthalmopathy. Overall study results and limits: Appearing also in blood were most of the thyroid clonotypes expanded above 0.001.

A NOSPECS grade of at least 4, a Clinical Activity Score of at least 3 and duration under 3 months were recorded in ophthalmopathy patients. Uncontrolled infection, other autoimmune disease, pregnancy or lactation barred patients from enrollment. Clinical symptoms, serum thyroxine and TRAb, thyroid ultrasound and orbital computed tomography were used for the diagnoses. Using RNA transcripts as the source, TCR beta CDR3 regions were amplified. The study used the HTBI primer set for a first-round RT-PCR of the TCR CDR3. TCRdb analysed the multiplex PCR reads with MiXCR anew, one entry per CDR3 protein. The table lists approximately 380,000 distinct CDR3 sequences, about 14% of them singletons, with around 27% in the top ten. CDR3 length: 14 residues. The ends were cut back, 6 bases at V and 1 base at J, with 13 bases in the middle. Germline V gene sequence: CDR1 SGHDT, CDR2 YYEEEE.

The genes are TRBV5-6 and TRBJ1-1; D ambiguous. Sequenced input: blood. The sequence was obtained from a man aged 45-65 years with Graves' ophthalmopathy. CDR3 DNA: TGTGCCAGCACCGCGCCCCGACAGAACACTGAAGCTTTCTTT. Protein: CASTAPRQNTEAFF.